Listed here are 32 T cell receptor beta chains from one sample, sequenced in a study of control samples from healthy donors and cancer patients (dated by TCRdb to 2018 to 2021). Library method: the immunoSEQ multiplex PCR assay. The table comes from immuneACCESS by way of TCRdb, which keeps in-frame sequences with V and J called. Part of the clones is missing from these tables; in studies checked, under half for an unresolved V gene and the rest for unknown reasons. The sample table holds 85,000 to 100,000 clones, of which approximately 93% were seen once. The ten largest clones add up to over 8% of the sample. The sequenced sample was blood. Every receptor here comes from a young man in good health.

The rearrangement uses TRBV11-2 and TRBJ1-1; no definite D call. The CDR3 extends over 14 amino acids. The V and J ends lost 2 bases and 0 bases respectively, with 7 bases between them. CDR1 and CDR2 from the germline V gene are SGHAT and FQNNGV. CDR3 sequence (DNA): TGTGCCAGCAGCTTAAAATCTCTGAACACTGAAGCTTTCTTT. The encoded protein is CASSLKSLNTEAFF.

The chain employs TRBV19 and TRBJ1-4, with D possibly being TRBD1 (5 bases). Between the trimmed V and J ends, which lost 6 bases and 8 bases, there was a span of 19 bases. Germline loops: CDR1 LNHDA, CDR2 SQIVND (reference sequence). The CDR3 totals 15 residues. This CDR3 is CASSPLTGDGEKLFF. The CDR3 DNA sequence: TGTGCCAGTAGCCCTTTAACGGGGGACGGCGAAAAACTGTTTTTT.

This chain links TRBV15 with TRBJ2-2, with TRBD1 as a possible D gene (6 bases). This CDR3 has 14 residues. Germline lookup yields CDR1 LNHNV and CDR2 YYDKDF (reference sequence). V was trimmed by 4 bases and J by 9 bases, leaving 15 bases between them. CDR3 sequence: CATSKNRDLRELFF. CDR3 DNA sequence: TGTGCCACCAGCAAAAACAGGGATCTTAGGGAGCTGTTTTTT. Full variable domain (outside the CDR3, taken from reference TRBV15 and TRBJ2-2): DAMVIQNPRYQVTQFGKPVTLSCSQTLNHNVMYWYQQKSSQAPKLLFHYYDKDFNNEADTPDNFQSRRPNTSFCFLDIRSPGLGDTAMYLCATSKNRDLRELFFGEGSRLTVL.

The chain recombines TRBV12-5 with TRBJ2-3; D unclear. This CDR3 spans 12 amino acids. The germline V and J ends were trimmed by 7 bases and 4 bases, with 9 bases remaining between them. Germline lookup yields CDR1 LGHNT and CDR2 FRNRAP. CDR3 bases: TGTGCTAGTGCCGGCTTAGCAGATACGCAGTATTTT. This sequence encodes CASAGLADTQYF. Combining the CDR3 with reference TRBV12-5 and TRBJ2-3 gives the whole variable domain DARVTQTPRHKVTEMGQEVTMRCQPILGHNTVFWYRQTMMQGLELLAYFRNRAPLDDSGMPKDRFSAEMPDATLATLKIQPSEPRDSAVYFCASAGLADTQYFGPGTRLTVL.

This clone has only one observation. J is TRBJ1-1 and V is TRBV5-1; maybe TRBD1 (5 bases). From germline, CDR1 is SGHRS and CDR2 YFSETQ. V gave up 1 base and J gave up 4 bases, with 17 bases separating them. CDR3 length: 16 amino acids. This chain's CDR3 is CASSLSAGWSSTEAFF. DNA for the CDR3: TGCGCCAGCAGCTTGTCGGCAGGGTGGTCGAGCACTGAAGCTTTCTTT.

The CDR3 here is CASSDRIYGYTF. CDR3 DNA: TGTGCCAGCAGTGACAGGATCTATGGCTACACCTTC. V and J are TRBV6-1 and TRBJ1-2; D gene ambiguous. The length of the CDR3 is 12 residues. V was trimmed by 3 bases and J by 4 bases, leaving 6 bases between them. The germline V gene has CDR1 MNHNS and CDR2 SASEGT.

The chain combines TRBV6-1 with TRBJ1-1, with D unclear. Trimming removed 1 base at V and 4 bases at J, with 10 bases between. The CDR3 length is 14 residues. Germline CDR1 MNHNS, CDR2 SASEGT. In DNA, the CDR3 is TGTGCCAGCAGTGAAGAAGGTGAGGTCACTGAAGCTTTCTTT. This codes for CASSEEGEVTEAFF.

The chain employs TRBV4-2 and TRBJ2-5; D not resolved. Trimming shortened V by 1 base and J by 5 bases, and 5 bases separated the two germline ends. Germline V gives CDR1 LGHNA, CDR2 YNFKEQ. The CDR3 contains 12 residues. CDR3 amino acids: CASSQVAETQYF. DNA of the CDR3: TGTGCCAGCAGCCAAGTGGCGGAGACCCAGTACTTC.

V gene TRBV7-4 combines with J gene TRBJ2-1; no reliable D call. The length of the CDR3 is 14 residues. The V gene's germline CDR1 is SGHVT and CDR2 SQSDAQ. Trimming removed 2 bases at V and 8 bases at J, with 13 bases between. The CDR3 coding sequence is TGTGCCAGCAGCTTATCAGGCCGACGGGATGAGCAGTTCTTC. This encodes CASSLSGRRDEQFF.

Remarks on this clone: The same CDR3 also results from other DNA sequences found in this sample. V gene TRBV27 combines with J gene TRBJ1-2, with unresolved D. The CDR3 is 13 amino acids. Germline assignment: CDR1 MNHEY and CDR2 SMNVEV (reference sequence). The V gene lost 2 bases and the J gene lost 2 bases, with 6 bases spanning the gap. CDR3 protein: CASSLGRNYGYTF. The CDR3 coding sequence is TGTGCCAGCAGTTTAGGGCGGAACTATGGCTACACCTTC.

The CDR3 sequence: CASSLSADPERKLFF. As DNA, the CDR3 is TGTGCCAGCAGTTTATCAGCGGACCCGGAGAGAAAACTGTTTTTT. The chain recombines TRBV27 with TRBJ1-4; D unclear. There are 15 residues in the CDR3. The V and J ends lost 0 bases and 10 bases respectively, with 15 bases between them. CDR1 is MNHEY, CDR2 SMNVEV, per germline (reference sequence).

The chain is built from TRBV18 and TRBJ2-1; 12 nucleotides align to TRBD2. Germline CDR1 reads KGHSH; CDR2 reads LQKENI. CDR3 size: 16 residues. The J segment lost 9 bases and the V segment lost 0 bases, leaving 6 bases of the junction unmatched. The CDR3 reads CASSPPILAGGGEQFF. CDR3 DNA: TGTGCCAGCTCACCACCGATACTAGCGGGGGGTGGTGAGCAGTTCTTC.

This chain uses TRBV2 with TRBJ2-1; TRBD2 is a possible D gene (5 bases). V gave up 6 bases and J gave up 3 bases, with 15 bases separating them. Germline V lookup: CDR1 SNHLY, CDR2 FYNNEI. This CDR3 spans 15 amino acids. DNA of the CDR3: TGTGCCAGCAGCTGGACTTACATCGGCTACAATGAGCAGTTCTTC. Translating it yields CASSWTYIGYNEQFF.

This clone was picked up one time. The chain joins TRBV6-5 to TRBJ1-4; the D is unclear. Germline V gives CDR1 MNHEY, CDR2 SVGAGI. Between the trimmed V and J ends, which lost 0 bases and 16 bases, there was a span of 15 bases. The length of the CDR3 is 13 residues. The CDR3 sequence is CASSYSSGSMRFF. The CDR3 nucleotides are TGTGCCAGCAGTTACTCGAGCGGTTCCATGAGGTTTTTT.

This clone appeared a single time. The rearrangement links TRBV12-3 or TRBV12-4 to TRBJ2-2; no reliable D call. The CDR3 covers 13 residues. V lost 7 bases and J lost 1, with 7 bases in between. CDR3 region: CASNNRNTGELFF. CDR3 coding DNA: TGTGCCAGCAACAACAGGAACACCGGGGAGCTGTTTTTT.

The chain employs TRBV10-3 and TRBJ1-1, with D unclear. Germline CDR1 ENHRY, CDR2 SYGVKD. Between the trimmed V and J ends, which lost 4 bases and 1 base, there was a span of 7 bases. The CDR3 has 13 amino acids. The DNA for the CDR3 is TGTGCCATCAGTGTCGCCGGGAACACTGAAGCTTTCTTT. It translates to CAISVAGNTEAFF.

This rearrangement joins TRBV30 to TRBJ2-7; 9 nucleotides match TRBD2. CDR3 size: 16 residues. Germline-derived CDR1 and CDR2 are GTSNPN and SVGIG (reference sequence). J gave up 2 bases and V 0 bases, and 8 bases lay outside the gene matches. CDR3 sequence reads: CAWSVPMLAGTYEQYF. The DNA of the CDR3 is TGTGCCTGGAGTGTACCCATGCTAGCGGGAACCTACGAGCAGTACTTC.

This rearrangement joins TRBV29-1 to TRBJ2-5; TRBD1 matches at 8 bases. CDR1 is SQVTM, CDR2 ANQGSEA, per germline. With 6 bases clipped from V and 5 bases from J, the junction kept 14 bases outside the gene matches. This CDR3 is built from 15 residues. The CDR3 DNA reads TGCAGCGTCCGAGCCCGGACAGGGAGAAGCGAGACCCAGTACTTC. It codes for CSVRARTGRSETQYF. Full variable domain (outside the CDR3, taken from reference TRBV29-1 and TRBJ2-5): SAVISQKPSRDICQRGTSLTIQCQVDSQVTMMFWYRQQPGQSLTLIATANQGSEATYESGFVIDKFPISRPNLTFSTLTVSNMSPEDSSIYLCSVRARTGRSETQYFGPGTRLLVL.

The chain is built from TRBV6-5 and TRBJ1-2; tentative D call: TRBD1 (5 bases). Germline loops: CDR1 MNHEY, CDR2 SVGAGI. V was shortened by 7 bases and J by 0 bases, with 15 bases between the two germline ends. The CDR3 consists of 15 residues. The CDR3 here is CASNPTAGTNYGYTF. The CDR3, as DNA: TGTGCCAGCAACCCGACAGCTGGAACTAACTATGGCTACACCTTC.

The chain recombines TRBV5-5 with TRBJ1-1; D unresolved. Germline CDR1 is SGHKS and CDR2 is YYEKEE (reference sequence). CDR3 length equals 15 residues. V was pared by 4 bases and J by 7 bases, with 20 bases between. Here the CDR3 reads CASSPPVTLNGEAFF. As DNA, the CDR3 is TGTGCCAGCAGCCCGCCCGTTACCCTTAATGGTGAAGCTTTCTTT. The entire variable domain, with the rest obtained from reference TRBV5-5 and TRBJ1-1, is as follows: DAGVTQSPTHLIKTRGQQVTLRCSPISGHKSVSWYQQVLGQGPQFIFQYYEKEERGRGNFPDRFSARQFPNYSSELNVNALLLGDSALYLCASSPPVTLNGEAFFGQGTRLTVV.

The count of this clone is one. The chain uses TRBV7-8 and TRBJ1-4; tentatively, D is TRBD1 (5 bases). Trimming shortened V by 3 bases and J by 7 bases, and 12 bases separated the two germline ends. The CDR3 extends over 14 amino acids. Germline V gene data show CDR1 as SGHVS and CDR2 as FQNEAQ. The DNA for the CDR3 is TGTGCCAGCAGCTTTCCGGGGGTTTTTGAAAAACTGTTTTTT. Protein product: CASSFPGVFEKLFF.

The chain recombines TRBV7-9 with TRBJ1-6, with D unclear. In germline, CDR1 is SEHNR, CDR2 FQNEAQ (reference sequence). This CDR3 spans 16 amino acids. V lost 5 bases to trimming and J lost 0 bases, with 11 bases between them. The CDR3 spells CASSADGSSYNSPLHF. The CDR3 nucleotides read TGTGCCAGCAGCGCCGACGGGAGCTCCTATAATTCACCCCTCCACTTT.

The V call is TRBV30, the J call TRBJ1-2; the D is unclear. The germline gives CDR1 GTSNPN, CDR2 SVGIG (reference sequence). The CDR3 sequence is 15 residues long. Trimming left V 0 bases short and J 4 bases short, with 15 bases between. This CDR3 reads CAWSVLLGKRYGYTF. Written as DNA, the CDR3 is TGTGCCTGGAGTGTACTGTTGGGGAAGCGCTATGGCTACACCTTC.

The chain employs TRBV5-1 and TRBJ2-7; TRBD1 matches 8 bases. The V and J ends lost 0 bases and 7 bases, in that order; junction bases with no gene match: 3. The CDR3 extends over 13 amino acids. In germline, CDR1 is SGHRS, CDR2 YFSETQ. CDR3 sequence reads: CASSLDDRGEQYF. CDR3 coding DNA: TGCGCCAGCAGCTTGGACGACAGGGGAGAGCAGTACTTC.

V gene TRBV6-5 combines with J gene TRBJ1-1; D is possibly TRBD1 (6 bases). This CDR3 region has 16 residues. The V end lost 2 bases, the J end lost 1 base, and 14 bases lay between the germline ends. CDR1 is MNHEY and CDR2 is SVGAGI in the germline V gene. CDR3 amino acids: CASSYRALRGNTEAFF. Written as DNA, the CDR3 is TGTGCCAGCAGTTACCGGGCTCTCAGGGGGAACACTGAAGCTTTCTTT.

This rearrangement joins TRBV2 to TRBJ1-5, with D perhaps matching TRBD1 (6 bases). The CDR3 runs to 15 residues. V lost 2 bases, J lost 5 bases, and 13 bases lay in between. Germline V gene lookup returns CDR1 SNHLY and CDR2 FYNNEI. CDR3 nucleotides: TGTGCCAGCAGTGAAAGTCGGACAGTGGATCAGCCCCAGCATTTT. Protein sequence: CASSESRTVDQPQHF. Full variable domain (remainder filled in from reference TRBV2 and TRBJ1-5): EPEVTQTPSHQVTQMGQEVILRCVPISNHLYFYWYRQILGQKVEFLVSFYNNEISEKSEIFDDQFSVERPDGSNFTLKIRSTKLEDSAMYFCASSESRTVDQPQHFGDGTRLSIL.

This chain connects TRBV10-3 to TRBJ2-7, with 9 positions matching TRBD2. Per germline, CDR1 ENHRY and CDR2 SYGVKD. V lost 2 bases and J lost 0; bases outside the gene matches: 5. The CDR3 runs 16 residues. This CDR3 reads CAISEPLAGNSYEQYF. CDR3 DNA sequence: TGTGCCATCAGTGAGCCCCTAGCGGGAAACTCCTACGAGCAGTACTTC.

This clone was seen just once. CDR3 sequence: CASRTPGRNTEAFF. The CDR3 DNA follows: TGTGCCAGCAGGACCCCCGGGAGGAACACTGAAGCTTTCTTT. The chain has TRBV11-2 and TRBJ1-1, with unresolved D. V was shortened by 6 bases and J by 1 base, with 12 bases between the two germline ends. The germline gives CDR1 SGHAT, CDR2 FQNNGV. The CDR3 spans 14 residues. The variable domain in full, with the rest retrieved from reference TRBV11-2 and TRBJ1-1, is EAGVAQSPRYKIIEKRQSVAFWCNPISGHATLYWYQQILGQGPKLLIQFQNNGVVDDSQLPKDRFSAERLKGVDSTLKIQPAKLEDSAVYLCASRTPGRNTEAFFGQGTRLTVV.

This clone was found a few times. The V and J genes are TRBV6-6 and TRBJ1-1; D gene uncertain. CDR1 is MNHNY and CDR2 is SVGAGI in the germline V gene (reference sequence). V lost 8 bases and J 3 bases, leaving 10 bases between the germline ends. This CDR3 spans 12 amino acids. The CDR3 loop is CASLDSYTEAFF. CDR3 in DNA: TGTGCCAGCCTCGACTCGTACACTGAAGCTTTCTTT.

V is TRBV7-2 and J is TRBJ2-7; D may be TRBD1 (5 bases). V lost 1 base and J 1 base, leaving 11 bases between the germline ends. The CDR3 consists of 15 residues. CDR1 and CDR2 (germline): SGHTA, FQGNSA. The CDR3 region is CASSLGQLRSYEQYF. CDR3 in DNA: TGTGCCAGCAGCTTAGGACAGCTGAGGTCCTACGAGCAGTACTTC.

This sequence joins TRBV7-8 and TRBJ1-5; D is unresolved. V lost 0 bases and J 3 bases, leaving 12 bases between the germline ends. This CDR3 is built from 16 residues. CDR1 SGHVS and CDR2 FQNEAQ come from the germline V gene. The CDR3 bases are TGTGCCAGCAGCTTAGCTCCGTCCGGCTACAATCAGCCCCAGCATTTT. Translated, it gives CASSLAPSGYNQPQHF.

V usage is TRBV13 and J usage is TRBJ1-5; D gene uncertain. Trimming shortened V by 0 bases and J by 6 bases, and 6 bases separated the two germline ends. Germline V gives CDR1 PRHDT, CDR2 FYEKMQ (reference sequence). The CDR3 covers 13 residues. The CDR3 sequence: CASSLGSSQPQHF. CDR3 nucleotides: TGTGCCAGCAGCTTAGGTTCTTCTCAGCCCCAGCATTTT.